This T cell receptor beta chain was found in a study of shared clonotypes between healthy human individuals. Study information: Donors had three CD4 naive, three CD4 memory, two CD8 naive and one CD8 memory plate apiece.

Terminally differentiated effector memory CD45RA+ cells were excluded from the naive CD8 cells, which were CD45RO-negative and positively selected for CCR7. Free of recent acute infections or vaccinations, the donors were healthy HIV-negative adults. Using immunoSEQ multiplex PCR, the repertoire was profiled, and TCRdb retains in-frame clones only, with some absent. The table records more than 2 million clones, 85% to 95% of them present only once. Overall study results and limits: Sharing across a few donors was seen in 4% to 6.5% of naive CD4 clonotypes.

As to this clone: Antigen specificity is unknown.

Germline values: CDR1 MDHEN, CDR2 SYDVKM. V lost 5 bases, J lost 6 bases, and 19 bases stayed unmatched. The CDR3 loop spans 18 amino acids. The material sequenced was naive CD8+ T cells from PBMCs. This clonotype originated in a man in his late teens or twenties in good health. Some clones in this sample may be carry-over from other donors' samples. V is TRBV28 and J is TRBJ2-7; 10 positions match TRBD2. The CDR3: CASSARHLTSGPWVEQYF. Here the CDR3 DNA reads TGTGCCAGCAGTGCCCGACACCTGACTAGCGGGCCTTGGGTCGAGCAGTACTTC.